Sequencing of this T cell receptor (beta chain) was carried out in a study of control samples from healthy donors and cancer patients. Between the trimmed V and J ends, which lost 6 bases and 6 bases, there was a span of 11 bases. CDR3 size: 12 residues. Method: immunoSEQ multiplex PCR; TCRdb's copy keeps in-frame clones and lacks some. This sample has approximately 89,000 clones, with 80% to 90% found just once. The sequence was collected from a man in his forties or fifties in good health. The specimen was blood. The chain carries TRBV12-3 or TRBV12-4 and TRBJ1-1, with D perhaps TRBD1 (6 bases). The CDR3 DNA follows: TGTGCCAGCAGGACAGGATTATCTGAAGCTTTCTTT. This codes for CASRTGLSEAFF.